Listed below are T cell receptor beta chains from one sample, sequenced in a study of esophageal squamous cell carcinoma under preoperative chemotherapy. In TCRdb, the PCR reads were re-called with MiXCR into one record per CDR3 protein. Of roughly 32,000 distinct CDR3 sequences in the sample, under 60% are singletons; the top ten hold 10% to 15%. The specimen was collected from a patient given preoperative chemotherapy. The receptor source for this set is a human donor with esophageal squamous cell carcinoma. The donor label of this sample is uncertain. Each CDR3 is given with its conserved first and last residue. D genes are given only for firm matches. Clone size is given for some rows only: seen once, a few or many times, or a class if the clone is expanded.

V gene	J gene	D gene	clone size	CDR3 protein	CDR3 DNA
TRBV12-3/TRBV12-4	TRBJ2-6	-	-	CASSLSGISSEQFF	TGTGCCAGCAGTTTGAGTGGAATCTCCAGTGAGCAGTTTTTC
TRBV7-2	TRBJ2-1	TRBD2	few	CASSLGLAELGEQFF	TGTGCCAGCAGCTTAGGGCTAGCGGAGTTGGGTGAGCAGTTCTTC
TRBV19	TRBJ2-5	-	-	CASSGGAGRESQYF	TGTGCCAGTAGTGGGGGGGCGGGGAGAGAGTCCCAGTACTTC
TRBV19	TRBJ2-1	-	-	CASSISGGSYNEQFF	TGTGCCAGTAGTATTTCCGGGGGATCCTACAATGAGCAGTTCTTC
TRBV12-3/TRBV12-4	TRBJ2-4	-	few	CASSFAGRGRAKNIQYF	TGTGCCAGCAGCTTTGCAGGGCGGGGGCGAGCCAAAAACATTCAGTACTTC
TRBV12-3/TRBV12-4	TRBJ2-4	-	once	CACISAGAQNIQYF	TGTGCGTGTATCTCCGCCGGTGCCCAAAACATTCAGTACTTT
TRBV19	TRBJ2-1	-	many	CASSISGPSYNEQFF	TGTGCCAGTAGTATAAGCGGACCCTCCTACAATGAGCAGTTCTTC
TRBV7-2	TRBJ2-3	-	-	CASSPEPNTGAQYF	TGTGCCAGCAGTCCGGAACCGAACACCGGGGCGCAGTATTTT
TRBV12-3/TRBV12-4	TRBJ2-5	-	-	CASSPTGETQTF	TGTGCCAGCAGTCCGACTGGAGAGACCCAGACCTTC
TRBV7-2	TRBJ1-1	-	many	CASSPPNWTPEAFF	TGTGCCAGCAGCCCCCCAAATTGGACTCCTGAAGCTTTCTTT
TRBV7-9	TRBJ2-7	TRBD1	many	CASSLWGTGGYEQYF	TGTGCCAGCAGCTTATGGGGGACAGGGGGCTACGAGCAGTACTTC
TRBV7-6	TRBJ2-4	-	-	CGSSSGARATDTQYF	TGTGGCAGCAGCTCGGGAGCCAGAGCCACAGATACGCAGTATTTC
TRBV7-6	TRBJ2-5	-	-	CASSLDPPLPGRDKDIQYF	TGTGCCAGCAGCTTGGATCCGCCCCTCCCCGGGCGAGACAAAGACATCCAGTACTTC
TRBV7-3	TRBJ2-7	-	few	CATTIRPYEQYF	TGTGCCACCACCATTAGACCCTACGAGCAGTACTTC
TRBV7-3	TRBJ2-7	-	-	CASSLLGRGINEQYF	TGTGCCAGCAGCTTATTGGGCAGGGGAATAAACGAGCAGTACTTC
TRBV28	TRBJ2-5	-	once	CASSLFGLAQETQYF	TGTGCCAGCAGTTTATTCGGCCTAGCCCAAGAGACCCAGTACTTC
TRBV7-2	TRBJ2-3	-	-	CASSLEAGADDTQYF	TGTGCCAGCAGCTTGGAGGCGGGGGCGGACGATACGCAGTACTTT
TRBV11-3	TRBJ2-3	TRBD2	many	CASSGNSGHTDTQYF	TGTGCCAGCTCGGGGAATAGCGGGCACACAGATACGCAGTATTTT
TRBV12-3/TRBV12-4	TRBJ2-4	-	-	CAWPSPRDQKIQYF	TGTGCGTGGCCCTCGCCCCGTGACCAAAAGATCCAGTACTTC
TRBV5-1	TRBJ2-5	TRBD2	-	CASSPGLAGGVLQETQYF	TGCGCCAGCAGCCCGGGACTAGCGGGGGGCGTGCTCCAAGAGACCCAGTACTTC
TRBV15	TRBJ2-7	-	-	CATSRDDGRTDEQYF	TGTGCCACCAGCAGAGATGACGGGAGAACCGACGAGCAGTACTTC
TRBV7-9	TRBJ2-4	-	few	CASSLAGAGGGIQYF	TGTGCCAGCAGCTTAGCGGGGGCAGGGGGAGGCATTCAGTACTTC
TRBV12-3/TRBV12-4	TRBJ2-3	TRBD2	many	CASSFREGLVDTQYF	TGTGCCAGCAGTTTCCGGGAGGGCCTGGTGGATACGCAGTATTTT
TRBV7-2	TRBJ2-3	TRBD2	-	CASRGLGGRETETQYF	TGTGCCAGCAGGGGACTCGGGGGGAGAGAGACAGAGACGCAGTATTTT
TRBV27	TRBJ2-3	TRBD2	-	CASSLPGRVDTQYF	TGTGCCAGCAGTTTACCCGGGAGGGTAGATACGCAGTATTTT
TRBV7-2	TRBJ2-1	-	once	CASSWGTIYNEQFF	TGTGCCAGCAGCTGGGGGACAATTTACAATGAGCAGTTCTTC
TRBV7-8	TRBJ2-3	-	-	CASSLHQRDKNTQYF	TGTGCCAGCAGCTTACACCAGCGGGACAAAAATACGCAGTATTTC
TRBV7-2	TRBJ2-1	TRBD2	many	CASSPLAGGRYNEQFF	TGTGCCAGCAGCCCGCTAGCGGGAGGGAGATACAATGAGCAGTTCTTC
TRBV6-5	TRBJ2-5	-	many	CASSYSGIGSYNEQYF	TGTGCCAGCAGTTACTCTGGCATAGGCTCCTACAATGAGCAGTACTTC
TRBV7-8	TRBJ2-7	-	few	CASSFRDTAYEQYF	TGTGCCAGCAGCTTCCGGGACACCGCCTACGAGCAGTACTTC
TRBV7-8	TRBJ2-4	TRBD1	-	CGSRGLGGKDTQYF	TGTGGCAGCAGGGGGCTGGGAGGCAAAGACACTCAGTACTTC
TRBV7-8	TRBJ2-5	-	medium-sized	CASSSPWLEETQYF	TGTGCCAGCAGCTCCCCTTGGCTAGAGGAGACCCAGTACTTC
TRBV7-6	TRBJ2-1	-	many	CASSFSIERNEQFF	TGTGCCAGCAGCTTTTCAATCGAGCGCAATGAGCAGTTCTTC
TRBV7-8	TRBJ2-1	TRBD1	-	CASSRGQGYNEQFF	TGTGCCAGCAGCAGAGGACAGGGTTACAATGAGCAGTTCTTC
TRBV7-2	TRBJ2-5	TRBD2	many	CASSTRTSDLKETQYF	TGTGCCAGCAGCACCCGGACTAGCGACTTGAAAGAGACCCAGTACTTC
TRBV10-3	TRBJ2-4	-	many	CAISEGSGPLAKNIQYF	TGTGCCATCAGTGAGGGTTCAGGGCCCCTAGCCAAAAACATTCAGTACTTC
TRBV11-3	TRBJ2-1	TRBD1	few	CASSIGQGGETQFF	TGTGCCAGCAGCATAGGACAGGGGGGGGAGACCCAGTTCTTC
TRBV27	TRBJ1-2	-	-	CASSLSGYDGYTF	TGTGCCAGCAGTTTATCGGGGTACGATGGCTACACCTTC
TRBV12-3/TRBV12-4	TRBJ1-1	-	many	CASSFLQGSEAFF	TGTGCCAGCAGTTTCCTCCAGGGGTCTGAAGCTTTCTTT
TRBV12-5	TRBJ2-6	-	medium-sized	CASSPGGANVLTF	TGTGCTAGTAGCCCCGGGGGGGCCAACGTCCTGACTTTC
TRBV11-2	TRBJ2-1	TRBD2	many	CASSLIAGSSSYNEQFF	TGTGCCAGCAGCTTGATAGCGGGGTCTAGCTCCTACAATGAGCAGTTCTTC
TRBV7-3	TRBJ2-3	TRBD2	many	CASSSGGGKDTQYF	TGTGCCAGCAGCTCCGGGGGGGGGAAAGATACGCAGTATTTT
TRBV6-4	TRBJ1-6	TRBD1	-	CASSLDRGNSPLHF	TGTGCCAGCAGTCTGGACAGGGGTAATTCACCCCTCCACTTT
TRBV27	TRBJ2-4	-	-	CASSSSSAKNIQYF	TGTGCCAGCAGTAGTAGTAGCGCCAAAAACATTCAGTACTTC
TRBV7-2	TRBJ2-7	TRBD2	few	CASSHEQRGTYEQYF	TGTGCCAGCAGCCACGAGCAGCGGGGGACCTACGAGCAGTACTTC